The T cell receptor beta chain described here comes from a study of regulatory T cells in long-lasting Graves disease. As for the study in general: To qualify as persistent, Graves' disease required over 5 years of antithyroid drugs with positive TSH receptor antibodies.

According to the study, TCR beta libraries were built with iRepertoire HTBI primers and CDR3-region Arm-PCR. A single record per CDR3 protein comes from TCRdb applying MiXCR to the multiplex PCR reads. The sample carries roughly 430,000 distinct CDR3 sequences, around a fifth recorded once. This clonotype was seen many times. What it recognizes is unknown. Time point described: persistent/refractory GD, antithyroid drugs over 5 years with positive TRAb. PBMC RNA served as the TCR library source. The diagnosis of Graves' disease used American Thyroid Association guidelines. Study observations and caveats: Newly diagnosed disease favored TRBV20-1 and TRBJ2-1 over persistent disease.

V dropped 3 bases and J dropped 6 bases, with 14 bases sitting between them. The CDR3 extends over 14 amino acids. CDR1 and CDR2 from the germline V gene are LGHDT and YNNKEL (reference sequence). This receptor was identified in a female donor with Graves disease. Material: peripheral blood mononuclear cells (PBMCs), obtained when the disease was refractory, from a patient treated with antithyroid drugs. This chain links TRBV3-1 with TRBJ1-2; possible D gene TRBD1, 6 bases. The CDR3 loop reads CASSHPGGWDGYTF. CDR3 nucleotide sequence: TGTGCCAGCAGCCACCCGGGGGGCTGGGATGGCTACACCTTC.